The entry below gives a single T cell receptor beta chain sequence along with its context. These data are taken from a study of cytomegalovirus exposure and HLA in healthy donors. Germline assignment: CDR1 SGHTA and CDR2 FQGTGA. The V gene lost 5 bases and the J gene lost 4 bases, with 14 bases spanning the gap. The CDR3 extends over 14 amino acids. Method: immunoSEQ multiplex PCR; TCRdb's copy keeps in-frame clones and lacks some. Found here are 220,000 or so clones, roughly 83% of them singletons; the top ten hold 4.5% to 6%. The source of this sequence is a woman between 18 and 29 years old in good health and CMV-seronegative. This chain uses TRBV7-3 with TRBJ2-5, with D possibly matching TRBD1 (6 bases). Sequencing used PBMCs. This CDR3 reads CASSPNTGTETQYF. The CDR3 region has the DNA TGTGCCAGCAGCCCAAACACAGGGACAGAGACCCAGTACTTC. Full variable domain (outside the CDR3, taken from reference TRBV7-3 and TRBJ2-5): GAGVSQTPSNKVTEKGKYVELRCDPISGHTALYWYRQSLGQGPEFLIYFQGTGAADDSGLPNDRFFAVRPEGSVSTLKIQRTERGDSAVYLCASSPNTGTETQYFGPGTRLLVL.